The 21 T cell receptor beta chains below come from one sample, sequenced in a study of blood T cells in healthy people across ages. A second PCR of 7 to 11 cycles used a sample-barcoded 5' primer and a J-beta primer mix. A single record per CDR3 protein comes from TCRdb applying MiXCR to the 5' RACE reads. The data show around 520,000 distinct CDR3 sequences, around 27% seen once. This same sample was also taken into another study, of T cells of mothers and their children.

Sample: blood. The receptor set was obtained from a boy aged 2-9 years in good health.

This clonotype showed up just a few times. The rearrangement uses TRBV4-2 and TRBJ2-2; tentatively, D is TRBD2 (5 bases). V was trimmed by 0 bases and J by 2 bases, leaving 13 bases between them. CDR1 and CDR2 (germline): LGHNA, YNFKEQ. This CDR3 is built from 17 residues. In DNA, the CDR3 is TGTGCCAGCAGCCAAGACAGGACTCGCCCAAACACCGGGGAGCTGTTTTTT. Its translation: CASSQDRTRPNTGELFF.

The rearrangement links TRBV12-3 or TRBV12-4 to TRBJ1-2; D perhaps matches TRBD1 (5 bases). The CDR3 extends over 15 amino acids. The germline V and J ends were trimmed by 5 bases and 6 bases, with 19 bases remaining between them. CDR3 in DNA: TGTGCCAGCAGTGACAGTTCGGATTTAAAGGATGGCTACACCTTC. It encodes CASSDSSDLKDGYTF.

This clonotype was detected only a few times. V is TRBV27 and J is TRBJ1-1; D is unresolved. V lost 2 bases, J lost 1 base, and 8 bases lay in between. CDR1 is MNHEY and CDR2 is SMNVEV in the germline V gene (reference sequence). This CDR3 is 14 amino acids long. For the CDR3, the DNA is TGTGCCAGCAGTTTAGGGTGGGCGAACACTGAAGCTTTCTTT. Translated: CASSLGWANTEAFF.

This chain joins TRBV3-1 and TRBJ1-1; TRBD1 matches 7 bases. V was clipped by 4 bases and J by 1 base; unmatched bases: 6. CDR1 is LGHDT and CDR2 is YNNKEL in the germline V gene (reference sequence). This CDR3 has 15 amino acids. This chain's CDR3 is CASSPSDRANTEAFF. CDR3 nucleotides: TGTGCCAGCAGCCCATCCGACAGGGCGAACACTGAAGCTTTCTTT.

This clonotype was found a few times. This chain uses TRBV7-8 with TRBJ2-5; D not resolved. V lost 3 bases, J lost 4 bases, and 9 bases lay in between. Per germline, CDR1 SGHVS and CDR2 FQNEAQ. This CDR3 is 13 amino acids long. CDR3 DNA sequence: TGTGCCAGCAGCTTTGAGCGTTTAGAGACCCAGTACTTC. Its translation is CASSFERLETQYF.

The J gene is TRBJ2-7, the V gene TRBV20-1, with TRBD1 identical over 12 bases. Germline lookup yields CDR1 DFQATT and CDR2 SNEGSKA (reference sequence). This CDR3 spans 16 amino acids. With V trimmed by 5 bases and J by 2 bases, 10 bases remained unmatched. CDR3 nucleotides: TGCAGTGCTGCCCGGGACAGGGGGCAGAGCCCCTACGAGCAGTACTTC. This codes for CSAARDRGQSPYEQYF.

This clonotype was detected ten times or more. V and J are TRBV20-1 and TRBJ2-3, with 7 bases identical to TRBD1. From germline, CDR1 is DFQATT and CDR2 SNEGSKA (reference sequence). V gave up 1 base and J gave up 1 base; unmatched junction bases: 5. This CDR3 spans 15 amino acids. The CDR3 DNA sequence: TGCAGTGCTAGAGGTCAGGGGGTTGGCACAGATACGCAGTATTTT. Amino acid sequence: CSARGQGVGTDTQYF.

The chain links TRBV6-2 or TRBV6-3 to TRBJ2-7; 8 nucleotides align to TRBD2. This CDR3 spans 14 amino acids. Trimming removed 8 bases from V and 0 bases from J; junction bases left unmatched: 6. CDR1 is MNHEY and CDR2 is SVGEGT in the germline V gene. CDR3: CASHWREDSYEQYF. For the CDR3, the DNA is TGTGCCAGCCATTGGCGGGAGGACTCCTACGAGCAGTACTTC.

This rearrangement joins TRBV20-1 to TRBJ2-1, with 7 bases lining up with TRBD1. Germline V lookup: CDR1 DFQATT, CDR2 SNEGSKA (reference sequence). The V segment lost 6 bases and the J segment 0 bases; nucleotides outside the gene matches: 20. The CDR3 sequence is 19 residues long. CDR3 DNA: TGCAGTGCGAGGTTAGGGGGACAGAGGTCCAAACCCTCCTACAATGAGCAGTTCTTC. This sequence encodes CSARLGGQRSKPSYNEQFF.

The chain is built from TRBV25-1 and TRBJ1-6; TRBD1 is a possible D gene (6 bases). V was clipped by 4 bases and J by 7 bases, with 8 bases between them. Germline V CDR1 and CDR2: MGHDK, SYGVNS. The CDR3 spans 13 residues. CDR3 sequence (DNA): TGTGCCAGCAGTGCAGGGGACAATTCACCCCTCCACTTT. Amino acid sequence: CASSAGDNSPLHF. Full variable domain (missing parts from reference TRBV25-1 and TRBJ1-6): EADIYQTPRYLVIGTGKKITLECSQTMGHDKMYWYQQDPGMELHLIHYSYGVNSTEKGDLSSESTVSRIRTEHFPLTLESARPSHTSQYLCASSAGDNSPLHFGNGTRLTVT.

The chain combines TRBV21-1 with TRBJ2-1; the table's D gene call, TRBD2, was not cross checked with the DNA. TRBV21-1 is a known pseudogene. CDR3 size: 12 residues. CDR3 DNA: TGTGCCTCAAGGAGGGAGGGAAATGAGCAGTTCTTC. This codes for CASRREGNEQFF.

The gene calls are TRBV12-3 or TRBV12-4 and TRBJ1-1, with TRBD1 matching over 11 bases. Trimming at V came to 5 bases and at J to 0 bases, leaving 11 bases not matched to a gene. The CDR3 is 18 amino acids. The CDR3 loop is CASSRPGGTGGMNTEAFF. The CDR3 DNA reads TGTGCCAGCAGTCGACCAGGGGGGACAGGGGGTATGAACACTGAAGCTTTCTTT.

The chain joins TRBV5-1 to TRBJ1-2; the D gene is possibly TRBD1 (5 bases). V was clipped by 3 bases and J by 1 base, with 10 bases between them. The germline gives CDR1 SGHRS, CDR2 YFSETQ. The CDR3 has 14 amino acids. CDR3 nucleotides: TGCGCCAGCAGCTCGACAGCAAGTAACTATGGCTACACCTTC. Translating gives CASSSTASNYGYTF.

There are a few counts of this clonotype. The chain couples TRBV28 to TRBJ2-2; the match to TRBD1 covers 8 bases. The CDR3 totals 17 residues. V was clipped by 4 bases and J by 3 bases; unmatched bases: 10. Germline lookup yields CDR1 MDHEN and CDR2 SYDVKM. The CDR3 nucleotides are TGTGCCAGCAGTTGGCCCACAGGGGGGCGGGACACCGGGGAGCTGTTTTTT. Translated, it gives CASSWPTGGRDTGELFF. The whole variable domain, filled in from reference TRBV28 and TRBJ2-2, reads DVKVTQSSRYLVKRTGEKVFLECVQDMDHENMFWYRQDPGLGLRLIYFSYDVKMKEKGDIPEGYSVSREKKERFSLILESASTNQTSMYLCASSWPTGGRDTGELFFGEGSRLTVL.

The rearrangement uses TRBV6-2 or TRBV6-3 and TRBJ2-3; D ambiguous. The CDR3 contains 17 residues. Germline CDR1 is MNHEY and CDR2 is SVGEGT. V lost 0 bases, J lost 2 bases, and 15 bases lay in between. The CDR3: CASSYSIVQDPTDTQYF. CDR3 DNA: TGTGCCAGCAGTTACTCGATAGTCCAAGACCCCACAGATACGCAGTATTTT.

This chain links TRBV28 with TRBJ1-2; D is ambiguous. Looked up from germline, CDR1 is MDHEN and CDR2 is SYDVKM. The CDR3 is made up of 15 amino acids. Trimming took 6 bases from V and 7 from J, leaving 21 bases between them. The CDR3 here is CASRSPASQFPGYTF. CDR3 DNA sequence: TGTGCCAGCAGGTCCCCCGCGTCTCAGTTTCCTGGCTACACCTTC.

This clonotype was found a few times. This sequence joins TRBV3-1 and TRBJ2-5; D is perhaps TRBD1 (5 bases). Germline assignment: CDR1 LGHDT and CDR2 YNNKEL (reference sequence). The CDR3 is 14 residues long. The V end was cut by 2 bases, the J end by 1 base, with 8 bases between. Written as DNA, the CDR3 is TGTGCCAGCAGCCAACTCGACAGCCAAGAGACCCAGTACTTC. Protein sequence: CASSQLDSQETQYF.

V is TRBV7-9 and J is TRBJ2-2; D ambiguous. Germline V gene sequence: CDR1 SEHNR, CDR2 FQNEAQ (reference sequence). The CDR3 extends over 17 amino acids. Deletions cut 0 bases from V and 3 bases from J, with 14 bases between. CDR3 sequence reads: CASSLARATSDTGELFF. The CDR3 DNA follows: TGTGCCAGCAGCTTAGCGAGAGCTACCTCGGACACCGGGGAGCTGTTTTTT.

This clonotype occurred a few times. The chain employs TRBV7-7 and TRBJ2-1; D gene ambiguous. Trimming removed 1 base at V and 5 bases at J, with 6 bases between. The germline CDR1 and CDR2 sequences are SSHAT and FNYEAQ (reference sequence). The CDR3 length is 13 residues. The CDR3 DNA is TGTGCCAGCAGCTTAGACTTGAACAATGAGCAGTTCTTC. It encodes CASSLDLNNEQFF.

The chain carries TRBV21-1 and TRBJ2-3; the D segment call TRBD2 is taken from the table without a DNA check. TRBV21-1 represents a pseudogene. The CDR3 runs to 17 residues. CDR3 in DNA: TGTGCCAGCAGCTCCGGAAGCGGGAGGGCTAGCACAGATACGCAGTATTTT. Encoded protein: CASSSGSGRASTDTQYF.

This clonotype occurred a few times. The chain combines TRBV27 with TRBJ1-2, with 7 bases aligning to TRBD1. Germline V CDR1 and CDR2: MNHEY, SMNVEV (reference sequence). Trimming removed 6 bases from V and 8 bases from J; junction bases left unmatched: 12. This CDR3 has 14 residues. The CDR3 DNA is TGTGCCAGCAGGGAAAGCCCAGGGGGTCGCGGCTACACCTTC. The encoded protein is CASRESPGGRGYTF.